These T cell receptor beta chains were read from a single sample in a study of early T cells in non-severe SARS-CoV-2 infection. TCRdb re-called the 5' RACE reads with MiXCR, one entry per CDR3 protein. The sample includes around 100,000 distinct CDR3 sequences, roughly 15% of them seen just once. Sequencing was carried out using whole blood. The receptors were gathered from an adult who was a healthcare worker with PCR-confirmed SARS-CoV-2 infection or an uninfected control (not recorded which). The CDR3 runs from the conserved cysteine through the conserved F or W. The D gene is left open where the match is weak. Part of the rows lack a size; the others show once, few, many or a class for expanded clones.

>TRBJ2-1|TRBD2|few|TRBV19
CASSIGTSGGYNEQFF
TGTGCCAGTAGTATAGGGACTAGCGGGGGGTACAATGAGCAGTTCTTC
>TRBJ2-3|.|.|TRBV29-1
CSEKGGTDTDTQYF
TGCAGCGAAAAAGGAGGGACAGACACAGATACGCAGTATTTT
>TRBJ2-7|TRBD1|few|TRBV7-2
CASSLRDSKGFRSYEQYF
TGTGCCAGCAGCTTAAGGGACAGCAAGGGTTTCAGATCCTACGAGCAGTACTTC
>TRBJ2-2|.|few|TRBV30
CAWSVDSHTGELFF
TGTGCCTGGAGTGTAGACAGCCACACCGGGGAGCTGTTTTTT
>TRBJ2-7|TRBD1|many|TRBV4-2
CASSREQGDHEQYF
TGTGCCAGCAGCCGAGAACAGGGGGACCACGAGCAGTACTTC
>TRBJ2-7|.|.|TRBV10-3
CAIGSPGVGYEQYF
TGTGCCATCGGGTCGCCAGGGGTGGGGTACGAGCAGTACTTC
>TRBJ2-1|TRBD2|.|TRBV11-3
CASSDRGLAETYNEQFF
TGTGCCAGCAGCGATAGAGGACTAGCGGAAACCTACAATGAGCAGTTCTTC
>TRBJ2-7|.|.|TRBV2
CASSLSRQSSYEQYF
TGTGCCAGCAGTCTATCCAGGCAGAGCTCCTACGAGCAGTACTTC
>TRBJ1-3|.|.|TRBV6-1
CASSEQEGSGNTIYF
TGTGCCAGCAGTGAACAGGAGGGGTCTGGAAACACCATATATTTT
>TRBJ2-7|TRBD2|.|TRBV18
CASSPAPPSGALHEQYF
TGTGCCAGCTCACCTGCTCCCCCTAGCGGGGCCCTCCACGAGCAGTACTTC
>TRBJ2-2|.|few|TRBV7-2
CASSPGVGAATGELFF
TGTGCCAGCAGCCCAGGAGTTGGGGCTGCCACCGGGGAGCTGTTTTTT
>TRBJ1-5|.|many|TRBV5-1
CASSLGPIGQPQHF
TGCGCCAGCAGCCTCGGACCCATAGGTCAGCCCCAGCATTTT
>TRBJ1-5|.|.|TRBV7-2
CASSLSVKEPQHF
TGTGCCAGCAGCTTAAGCGTTAAAGAGCCCCAGCATTTT
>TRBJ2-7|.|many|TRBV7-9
CASSTPGSEQYF
TGTGCCAGCAGCACACCAGGGAGCGAGCAGTACTTC
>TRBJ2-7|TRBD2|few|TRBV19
CASRGTSSYEQYF
TGTGCCAGTAGGGGGACTAGCTCCTACGAGCAGTACTTC
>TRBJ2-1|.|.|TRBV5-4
CASSPRQTDNEQFF
TGTGCCAGCAGCCCCCGACAGACAGACAATGAGCAGTTCTTC
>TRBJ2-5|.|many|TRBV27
CASRSYQETQYF
TGTGCCAGCAGATCGTACCAAGAGACCCAGTACTTC
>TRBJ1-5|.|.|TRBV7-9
CASSSGYSNQPQHF
TGTGCCAGCAGCTCAGGATATAGCAATCAGCCCCAGCATTTT
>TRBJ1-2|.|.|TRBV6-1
CASSETSHYGYTF
TGTGCCAGCAGTGAAACGTCGCACTATGGCTACACCTTC
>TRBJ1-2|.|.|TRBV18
CASSPSTEFYGYTF
TGTGCCAGCTCACCTTCTACGGAATTCTATGGCTACACCTTC
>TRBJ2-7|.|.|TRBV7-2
CASSALTGTGQYF
TGTGCCAGCAGCGCCTTGACAGGTACCGGGCAGTACTTC
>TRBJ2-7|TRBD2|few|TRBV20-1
CSARTSGSTSYEQYF
TGCAGTGCTCGGACTAGCGGGAGTACCTCTTACGAGCAGTACTTC
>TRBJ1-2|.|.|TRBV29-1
CSVRGGQLDYGYTF
TGCAGCGTCCGGGGGGGGCAGTTGGACTATGGCTACACCTTC
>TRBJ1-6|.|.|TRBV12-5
CASDTGSSYNSPLHF
TGTGCTAGTGACACAGGGAGCTCCTATAATTCACCCCTCCACTTT
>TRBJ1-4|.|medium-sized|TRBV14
CASSQEPAGPNEKLFF
TGTGCCAGCAGCCAAGAACCCGCAGGCCCTAATGAAAAACTGTTTTTT
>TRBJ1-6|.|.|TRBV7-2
CASSLEHNSPLHF
TGTGCCAGCAGCTTAGAACATAATTCACCCCTCCACTTT
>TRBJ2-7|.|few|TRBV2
CASLPTSTSAYEQYF
TGTGCCAGCTTACCGACTAGTACCTCCGCCTACGAGCAGTACTTC
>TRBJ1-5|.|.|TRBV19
CASSWTVGGEGDQPQHF
TGTGCCAGTAGTTGGACAGTAGGGGGTGAGGGGGATCAGCCCCAGCATTTT
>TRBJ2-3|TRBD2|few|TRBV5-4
CASSFVPAGGTDTQYF
TGTGCCAGCAGCTTTGTTCCAGCGGGAGGTACAGATACGCAGTATTTT
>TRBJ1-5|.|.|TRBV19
CASKLYAVENQPQHF
TGTGCCAGTAAGCTGTATGCAGTCGAGAATCAGCCCCAGCATTTT
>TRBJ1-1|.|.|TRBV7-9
CASSFRPGSGEAFF
TGTGCCAGCAGCTTTCGTCCGGGGAGCGGAGAAGCTTTCTTT
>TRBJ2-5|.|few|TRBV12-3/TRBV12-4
CASTDTQEGETQYF
TGTGCCAGCACCGACACCCAGGAAGGAGAGACCCAGTACTTC
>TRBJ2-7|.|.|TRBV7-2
CASSVPGAYEQYF
TGTGCCAGCAGCGTCCCCGGAGCCTACGAGCAGTACTTC
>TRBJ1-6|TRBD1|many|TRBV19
CASSGQGQAPPLHF
TGTGCCAGTAGTGGCCAGGGACAGGCTCCACCCCTCCACTTT
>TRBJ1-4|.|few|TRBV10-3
CAISESRTENEKLFF
TGTGCCATCAGTGAGTCGCGGACAGAAAATGAAAAACTGTTTTTT
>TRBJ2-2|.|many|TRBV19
CASSIAGNTGELFF
TGTGCCAGTAGTATCGCTGGGAACACCGGGGAGCTGTTTTTT
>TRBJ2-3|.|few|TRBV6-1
CASSELNTQYF
TGTGCCAGCAGTGAACTGAATACGCAGTATTTT
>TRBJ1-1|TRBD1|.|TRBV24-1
CATSYTGGKGEAFF
TGTGCCACCAGTTATACAGGGGGCAAGGGTGAAGCTTTCTTT
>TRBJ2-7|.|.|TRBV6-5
CASSFDRPSNEQYF
TGTGCCAGCAGTTTTGACAGACCCTCCAACGAGCAGTACTTC
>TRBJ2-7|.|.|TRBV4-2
CASSQDFFRGLDEQYF
TGTGCCAGCAGCCAAGATTTTTTTCGGGGGTTGGACGAGCAGTACTTC
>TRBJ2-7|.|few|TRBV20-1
CSARDLARYEQYF
TGCAGTGCTAGAGATCTGGCTAGGTACGAGCAGTACTTC
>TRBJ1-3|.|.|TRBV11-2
CASSQQHSFFGNTIYF
TGTGCCAGCAGCCAGCAGCACAGTTTCTTCGGAAACACCATATATTTT
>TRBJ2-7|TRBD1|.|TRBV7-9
CASRPRQGPYEQYF
TGTGCCAGCAGGCCCCGACAGGGACCCTACGAGCAGTACTTC
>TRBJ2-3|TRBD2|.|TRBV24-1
CATSEGGLAGVGDTQYF
TGTGCCACCAGTGAAGGGGGACTAGCGGGAGTGGGAGATACGCAGTATTTT
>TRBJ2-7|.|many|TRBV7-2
CASSRGQGRNEQYF
TGTGCCAGCAGCCGCGGACAAGGCAGGAACGAGCAGTACTTC
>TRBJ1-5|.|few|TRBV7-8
CASSLSRVRNNQPQHF
TGTGCCAGCAGCTTGAGCAGGGTAAGGAACAATCAGCCCCAGCATTTT
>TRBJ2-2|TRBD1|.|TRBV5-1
CASQDRAHDTGELFF
TGCGCCAGCCAAGACAGGGCGCACGACACCGGGGAGCTGTTTTTT
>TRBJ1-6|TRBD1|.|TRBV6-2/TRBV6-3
CASKPFDRGYSPLHF
TGTGCCAGCAAACCCTTCGACAGGGGATATTCACCCCTCCACTTT
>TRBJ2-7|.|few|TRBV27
CASSLSFAGSEQYF
TGTGCCAGCAGTTTATCCTTCGCCGGGTCCGAGCAGTACTTC
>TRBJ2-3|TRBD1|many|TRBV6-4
CASSESTGGTDTQYF
TGTGCCAGCAGTGAGAGTACAGGGGGGACAGATACGCAGTATTTT